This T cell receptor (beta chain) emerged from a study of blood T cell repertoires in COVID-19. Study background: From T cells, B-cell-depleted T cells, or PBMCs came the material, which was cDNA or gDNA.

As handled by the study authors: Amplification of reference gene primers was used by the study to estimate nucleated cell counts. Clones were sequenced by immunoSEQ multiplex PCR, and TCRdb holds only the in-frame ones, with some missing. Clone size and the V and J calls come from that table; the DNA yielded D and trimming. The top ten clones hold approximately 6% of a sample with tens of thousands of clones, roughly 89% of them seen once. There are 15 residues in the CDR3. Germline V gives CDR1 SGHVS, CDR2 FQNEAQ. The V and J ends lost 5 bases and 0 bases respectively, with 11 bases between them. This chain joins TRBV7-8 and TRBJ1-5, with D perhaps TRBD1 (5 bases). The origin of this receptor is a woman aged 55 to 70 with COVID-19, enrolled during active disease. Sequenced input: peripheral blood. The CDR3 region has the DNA TGTGCCAGCAGCCCTGGGGCCCATAGCAATCAGCCCCAGCATTTT. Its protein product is CASSPGAHSNQPQHF.